The present T cell receptor (beta chain) was sequenced within a study of blood T cell repertoires in COVID-19. Study-wide context: COVID-19 samples collected from the United States, Italy and Spain covered acute and convalescent phases.

Germline V gene sequence: CDR1 SGHNT, CDR2 YYREEE (reference sequence). This CDR3 has 16 amino acids. The J segment lost 6 bases and the V segment lost 0 bases, leaving 10 bases of the junction unmatched. In the original workflow: Scientists estimated how many nucleated cells there were by amplifying reference gene primers. The table came from immunoSEQ multiplex PCR; TCRdb's copy has only in-frame clones and leaves some out. V, J and clone size derive from that table, while D and trimming were established from the DNA sequence. The sample lists some 140,000 clones, about 90% occurring once. Input material: peripheral blood. V gene TRBV5-4 combines with J gene TRBJ1-1; 8 bases align to TRBD1. The source is a man over 45 with acute or convalescent COVID-19. The CDR3 DNA reads TGTGCCAGCAGCTTGGGTTCAGGGGGCAAACAGGCTGAAGCTTTCTTT. As protein: CASSLGSGGKQAEAFF.